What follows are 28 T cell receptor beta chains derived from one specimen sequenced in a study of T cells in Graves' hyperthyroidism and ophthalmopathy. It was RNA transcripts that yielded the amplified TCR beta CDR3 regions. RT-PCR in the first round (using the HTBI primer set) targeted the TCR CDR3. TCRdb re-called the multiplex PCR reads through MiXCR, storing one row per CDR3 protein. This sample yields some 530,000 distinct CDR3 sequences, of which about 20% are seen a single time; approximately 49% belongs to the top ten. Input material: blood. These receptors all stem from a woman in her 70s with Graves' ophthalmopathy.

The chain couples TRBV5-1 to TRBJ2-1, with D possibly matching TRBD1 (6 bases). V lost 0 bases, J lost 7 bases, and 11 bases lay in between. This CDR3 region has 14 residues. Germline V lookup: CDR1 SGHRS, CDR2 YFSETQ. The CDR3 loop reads CASSLGRGWNEQFF. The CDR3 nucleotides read TGCGCCAGCAGCTTGGGCAGGGGTTGGAATGAGCAGTTCTTC.

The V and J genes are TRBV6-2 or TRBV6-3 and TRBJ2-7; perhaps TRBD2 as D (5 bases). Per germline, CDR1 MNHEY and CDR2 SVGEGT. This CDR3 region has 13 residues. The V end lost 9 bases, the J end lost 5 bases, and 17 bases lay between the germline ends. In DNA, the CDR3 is TGTGCCAGTGAGCAGTTTAGCGAGAACGAGCAGTACTTC. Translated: CASEQFSENEQYF.

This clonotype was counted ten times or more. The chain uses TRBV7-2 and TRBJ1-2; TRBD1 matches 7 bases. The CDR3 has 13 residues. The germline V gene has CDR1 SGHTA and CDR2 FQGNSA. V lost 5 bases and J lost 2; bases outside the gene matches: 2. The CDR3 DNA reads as TGTGCCAGCAGCCTGGGACAGAACTATGGCTACACCTTC. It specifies CASSLGQNYGYTF.

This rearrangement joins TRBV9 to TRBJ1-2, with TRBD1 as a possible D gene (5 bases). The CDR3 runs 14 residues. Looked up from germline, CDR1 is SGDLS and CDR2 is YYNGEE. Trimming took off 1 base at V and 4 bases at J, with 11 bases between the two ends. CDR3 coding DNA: TGTGCCAGCAGCGTACAGGGTTCTATCTATGGCTACACCTTC. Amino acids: CASSVQGSIYGYTF. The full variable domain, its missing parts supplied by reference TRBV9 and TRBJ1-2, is DSGVTQTPKHLITATGQRVTLRCSPRSGDLSVYWYQQSLDQGLQFLIQYYNGEERAKGNILERFSAQQFPDLHSELNLSSLELGDSALYFCASSVQGSIYGYTFGSGTRLTVV.

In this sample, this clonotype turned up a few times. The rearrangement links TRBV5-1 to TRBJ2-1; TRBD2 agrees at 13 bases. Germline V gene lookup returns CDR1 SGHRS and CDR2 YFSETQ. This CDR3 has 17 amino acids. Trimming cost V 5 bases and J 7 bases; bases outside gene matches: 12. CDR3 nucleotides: TGCGCCAGCAGTACCCTGGGACTAGCGGGAAAAACGAATGAGCAGTTCTTC. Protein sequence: CASSTLGLAGKTNEQFF.

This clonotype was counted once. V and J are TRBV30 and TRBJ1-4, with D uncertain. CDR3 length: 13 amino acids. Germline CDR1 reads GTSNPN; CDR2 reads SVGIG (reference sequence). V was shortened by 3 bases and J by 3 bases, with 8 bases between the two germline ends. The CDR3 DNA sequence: TGTGCCTGGAGAAGGGTGTCTAATGAAAAACTGTTTTTT. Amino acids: CAWRRVSNEKLFF.

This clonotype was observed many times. The CDR3 is CASSLIAGTTWGEQFF. CDR3 bases: TGTGCCAGCAGCCTCATCGCCGGGACTACCTGGGGTGAGCAGTTCTTC. J is TRBJ2-1 and V is TRBV7-8; 7 bases line up with TRBD2. The CDR3 consists of 16 residues. Germline CDR1 reads SGHVS; CDR2 reads FQNEAQ. The ends lost 5 bases at V and 9 bases at J; junction bases unmatched: 16.

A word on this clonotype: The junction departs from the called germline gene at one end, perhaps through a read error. The chain's CDR3 is CVSNVGRAHEQYF. The CDR3 coding sequence is TGTGTCAGCAACGTTGGGAGGGCCCACGAGCAGTACTTC. V gene TRBV7-2 combines with J gene TRBJ2-7; 7 nucleotides line up with TRBD2. Germline CDR1 is SGHTA and CDR2 is FQGNSA. This CDR3 spans 13 amino acids. Full variable domain (remainder filled in from reference TRBV7-2 and TRBJ2-7): GAGVSQSPSNKVTEKGKDVELRCDPISGHTALYWYRQSLGQGLEFLIYFQGNSAPDKSGLPSDRFSAERTGGSVSTLTIQRTQQEDSAVYLCVSNVGRAHEQYFGPGTRLTVT.

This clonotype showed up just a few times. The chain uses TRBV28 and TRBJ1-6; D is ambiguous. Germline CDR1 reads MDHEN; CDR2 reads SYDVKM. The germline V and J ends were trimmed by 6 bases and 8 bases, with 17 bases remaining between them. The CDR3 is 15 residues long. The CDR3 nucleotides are TGTGCCAGCAGGAGTGGAGCTCTAGGCGATTCACCCCTCCACTTT. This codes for CASRSGALGDSPLHF.

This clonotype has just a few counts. The CDR3 spells CASRSGQGGDYGYTF. The CDR3 DNA sequence: TGTGCCAGCAGAAGCGGACAGGGGGGTGACTATGGCTACACCTTC. V usage is TRBV6-1 and J usage is TRBJ1-2; 10 positions match TRBD1. Germline V gene lookup returns CDR1 MNHNS and CDR2 SASEGT. CDR3 size: 15 residues. Germline trimming cut 6 bases from V and 3 bases from J; bases unmatched to any gene: 7.

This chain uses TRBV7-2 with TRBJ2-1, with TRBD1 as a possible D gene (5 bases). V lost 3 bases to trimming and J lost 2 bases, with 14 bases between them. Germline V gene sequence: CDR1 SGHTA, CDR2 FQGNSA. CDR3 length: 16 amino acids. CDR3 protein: CASSFDAPRAYNEQFF. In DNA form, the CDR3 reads TGTGCCAGCAGCTTCGACGCCCCCAGGGCCTACAATGAGCAGTTCTTC.

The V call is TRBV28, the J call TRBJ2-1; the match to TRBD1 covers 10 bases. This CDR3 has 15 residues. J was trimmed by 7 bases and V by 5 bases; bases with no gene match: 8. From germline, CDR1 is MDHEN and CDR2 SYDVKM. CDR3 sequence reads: CASSPLPGQGNEQFF. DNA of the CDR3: TGTGCCAGCAGTCCCCTACCGGGACAGGGGAATGAGCAGTTCTTC.

CDR3 bases: TGTGCCAGCAGTTCTCCCGGGGGGGTTATGAACACTGAAGCTTTCTTT. Its protein is CASSSPGGVMNTEAFF. The rearrangement joins TRBV27 to TRBJ1-1; tentative D call: TRBD1 (5 bases). Trimming removed 4 bases at V and 0 bases at J, with 15 bases between. Germline values: CDR1 MNHEY, CDR2 SMNVEV (reference sequence). The CDR3 consists of 16 residues.

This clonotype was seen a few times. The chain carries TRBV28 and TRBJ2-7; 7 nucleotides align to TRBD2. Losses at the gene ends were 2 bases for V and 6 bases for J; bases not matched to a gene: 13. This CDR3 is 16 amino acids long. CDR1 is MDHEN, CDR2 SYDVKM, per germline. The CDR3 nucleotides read TGTGCCAGCAGTTTAGGAAATAGCGGGCCCTGGGGCGAGCAGTACTTC. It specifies CASSLGNSGPWGEQYF.

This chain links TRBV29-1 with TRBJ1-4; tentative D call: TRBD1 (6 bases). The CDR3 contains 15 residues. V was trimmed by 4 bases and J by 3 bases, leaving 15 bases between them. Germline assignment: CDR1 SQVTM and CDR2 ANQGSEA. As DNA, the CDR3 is TGCAGCGTTGTCCAGGGGTGGGGCGCTAATGAAAAACTGTTTTTT. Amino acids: CSVVQGWGANEKLFF.

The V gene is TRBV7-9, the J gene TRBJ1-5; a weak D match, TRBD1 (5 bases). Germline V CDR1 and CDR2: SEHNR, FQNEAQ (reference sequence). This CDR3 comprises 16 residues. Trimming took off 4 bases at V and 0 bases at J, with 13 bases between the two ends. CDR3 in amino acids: CASSSDIQYSNQPQHF. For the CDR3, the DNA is TGTGCCAGCAGCTCGGACATCCAGTATAGCAATCAGCCCCAGCATTTT.

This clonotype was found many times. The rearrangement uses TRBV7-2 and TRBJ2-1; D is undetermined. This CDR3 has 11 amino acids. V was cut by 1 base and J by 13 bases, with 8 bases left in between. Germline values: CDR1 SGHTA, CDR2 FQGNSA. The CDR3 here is CASSLELSQFF. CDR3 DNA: TGTGCCAGCAGCTTAGAGCTTTCCCAGTTCTTC.

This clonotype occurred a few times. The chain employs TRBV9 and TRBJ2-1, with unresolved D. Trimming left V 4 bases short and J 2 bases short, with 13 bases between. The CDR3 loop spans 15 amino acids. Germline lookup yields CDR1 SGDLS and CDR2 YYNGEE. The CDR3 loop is CASSYSVVAYNEQFF. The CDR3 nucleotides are TGTGCCAGCAGCTATTCCGTCGTTGCCTACAATGAGCAGTTCTTC.

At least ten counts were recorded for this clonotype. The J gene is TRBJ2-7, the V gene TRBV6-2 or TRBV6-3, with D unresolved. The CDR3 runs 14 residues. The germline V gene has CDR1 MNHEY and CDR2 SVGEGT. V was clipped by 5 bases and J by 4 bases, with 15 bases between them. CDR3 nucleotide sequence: TGTGCCAGCAGTGACCGCGGAGATACGTACGAGCAGTACTTC. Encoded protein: CASSDRGDTYEQYF.

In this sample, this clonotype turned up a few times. In DNA form, the CDR3 reads TGTGCCAGCAAATCGGACAGGGGTTCAGACGAGCAGTACTTC. The encoded protein is CASKSDRGSDEQYF. V usage is TRBV6-1 and J usage is TRBJ2-7; 9 positions match TRBD1. The CDR3 runs 14 residues. J was trimmed by 5 bases and V by 7 bases; bases with no gene match: 9. Germline lookup yields CDR1 MNHNS and CDR2 SASEGT.

CDR3 nucleotide sequence: TGTGCCAGCAGATCAACCGGGGTGAACGGGGAGCTGTTTTTT. Protein product: CASRSTGVNGELFF. The V and J genes are TRBV9 and TRBJ2-2; tentative D call: TRBD2 (5 bases). Per the germline V gene, CDR1 is SGDLS and CDR2 is YYNGEE. This CDR3 comprises 14 residues. V shed 5 bases and J shed 7 bases, with 15 bases lying between them.

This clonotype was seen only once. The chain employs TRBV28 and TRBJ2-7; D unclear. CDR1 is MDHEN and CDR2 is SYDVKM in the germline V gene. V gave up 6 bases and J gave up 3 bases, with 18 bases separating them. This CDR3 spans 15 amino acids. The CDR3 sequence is CASSRTPQDIYEQYF. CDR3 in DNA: TGTGCCAGCAGCCGGACCCCTCAAGATATCTACGAGCAGTACTTC.

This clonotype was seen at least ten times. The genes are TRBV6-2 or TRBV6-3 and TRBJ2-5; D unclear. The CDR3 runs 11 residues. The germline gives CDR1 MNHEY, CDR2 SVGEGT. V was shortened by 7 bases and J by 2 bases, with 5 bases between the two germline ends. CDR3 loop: CASTQQETQYF. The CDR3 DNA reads TGTGCCAGCACTCAGCAAGAGACCCAGTACTTC.

As DNA, the CDR3 is TGTGCCATCAGTGAGTCTACAGGGTATGGGTCCTACGAGCAGTACTTC. Protein: CAISESTGYGSYEQYF. This chain uses TRBV10-3 with TRBJ2-7, with D possibly matching TRBD1 (6 bases). This CDR3 is 16 amino acids long. Germline V gene data show CDR1 as ENHRY and CDR2 as SYGVKD. Trimming pared 0 bases from V and 1 base from J, leaving 13 bases between.

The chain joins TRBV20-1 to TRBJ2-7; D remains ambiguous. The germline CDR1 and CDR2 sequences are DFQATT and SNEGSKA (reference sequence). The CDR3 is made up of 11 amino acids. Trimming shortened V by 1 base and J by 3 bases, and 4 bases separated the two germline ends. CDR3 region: CSARVHYEQYF. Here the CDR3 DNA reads TGCAGTGCTAGAGTTCACTACGAGCAGTACTTC.

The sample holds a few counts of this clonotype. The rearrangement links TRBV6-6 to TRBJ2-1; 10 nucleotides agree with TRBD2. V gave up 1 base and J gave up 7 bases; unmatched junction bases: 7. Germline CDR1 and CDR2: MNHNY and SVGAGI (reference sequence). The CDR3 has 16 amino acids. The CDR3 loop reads CASSYFTAGGPNEQFF. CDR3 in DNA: TGTGCCAGCAGTTACTTTACAGCGGGAGGGCCGAATGAGCAGTTCTTC.

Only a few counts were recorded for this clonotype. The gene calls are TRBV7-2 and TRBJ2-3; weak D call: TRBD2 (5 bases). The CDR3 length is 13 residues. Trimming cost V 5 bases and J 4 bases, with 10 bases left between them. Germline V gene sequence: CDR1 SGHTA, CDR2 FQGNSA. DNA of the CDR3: TGTGCCAGCAGCAAGCCCGGGGCAGATACGCAGTATTTT. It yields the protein CASSKPGADTQYF.

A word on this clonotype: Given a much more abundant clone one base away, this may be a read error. The CDR3: CAGSYMGGGTQYF. CDR3 DNA sequence: TGTGCCGGCAGTTACATGGGCGGAGGGACCCAGTACTTC. The V and J genes are TRBV6-5 and TRBJ2-5; TRBD2 is a possible D gene (5 bases). Germline V gives CDR1 MNHEY, CDR2 SVGAGI. The CDR3 is 13 amino acids.